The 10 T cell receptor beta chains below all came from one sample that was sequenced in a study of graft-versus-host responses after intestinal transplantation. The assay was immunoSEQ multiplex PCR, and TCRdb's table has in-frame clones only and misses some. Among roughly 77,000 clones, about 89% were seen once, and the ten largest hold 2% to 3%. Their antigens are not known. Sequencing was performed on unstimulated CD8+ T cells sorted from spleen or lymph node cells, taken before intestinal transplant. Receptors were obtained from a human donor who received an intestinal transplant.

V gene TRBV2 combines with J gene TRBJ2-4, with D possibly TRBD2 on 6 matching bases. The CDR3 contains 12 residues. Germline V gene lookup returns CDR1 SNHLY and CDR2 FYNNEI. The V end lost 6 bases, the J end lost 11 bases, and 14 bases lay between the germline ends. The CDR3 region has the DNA TGTGCCAGCAGGGGGGGAAACGCCCTTCAGTACTTC. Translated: CASRGGNALQYF.

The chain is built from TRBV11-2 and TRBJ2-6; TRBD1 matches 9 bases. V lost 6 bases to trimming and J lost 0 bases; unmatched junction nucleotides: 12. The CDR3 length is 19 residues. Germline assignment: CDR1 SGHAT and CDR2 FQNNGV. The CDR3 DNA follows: TGTGCCAGCAGTCTTAACGACAGGGACAGGGTCTCTGGGGCCAACGTCCTGACTTTC. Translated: CASSLNDRDRVSGANVLTF.

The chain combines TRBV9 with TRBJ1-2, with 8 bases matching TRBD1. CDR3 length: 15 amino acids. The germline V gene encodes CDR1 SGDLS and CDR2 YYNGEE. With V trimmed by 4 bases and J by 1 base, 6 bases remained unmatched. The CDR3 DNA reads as TGTGCCAGCAGCCCATGGACAGGGAGTAACTATGGCTACACCTTC. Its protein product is CASSPWTGSNYGYTF.

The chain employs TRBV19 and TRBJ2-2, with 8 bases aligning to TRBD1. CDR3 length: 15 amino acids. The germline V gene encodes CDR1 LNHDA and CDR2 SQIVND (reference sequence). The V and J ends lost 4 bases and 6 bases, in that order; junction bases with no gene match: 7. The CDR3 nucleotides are TGTGCCAGTAGTACTGGTACACAGGGGGCCGGGGAGCTGTTTTTT. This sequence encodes CASSTGTQGAGELFF.

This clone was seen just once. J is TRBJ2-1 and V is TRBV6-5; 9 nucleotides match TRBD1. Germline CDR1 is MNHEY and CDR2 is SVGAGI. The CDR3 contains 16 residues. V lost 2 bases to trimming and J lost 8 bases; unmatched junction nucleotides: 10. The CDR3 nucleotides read TGTGCCAGCAGTTACGGGGGACAGGGTTCAGGGGATGAGCAGTTCTTC. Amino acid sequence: CASSYGGQGSGDEQFF.

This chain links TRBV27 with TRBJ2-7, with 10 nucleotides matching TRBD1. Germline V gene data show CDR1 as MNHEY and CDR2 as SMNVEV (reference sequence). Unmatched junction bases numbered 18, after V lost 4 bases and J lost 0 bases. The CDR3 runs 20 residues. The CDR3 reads CASSSHPGGQGRSFSYEQYF. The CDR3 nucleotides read TGTGCCAGCAGTTCCCACCCGGGGGGACAGGGGCGATCATTCTCCTACGAGCAGTACTTC.

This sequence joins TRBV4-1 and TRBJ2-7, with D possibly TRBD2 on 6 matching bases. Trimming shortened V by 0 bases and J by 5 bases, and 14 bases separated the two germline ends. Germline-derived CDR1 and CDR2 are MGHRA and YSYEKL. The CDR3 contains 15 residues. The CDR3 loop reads CASSQEGGTYDEQYF. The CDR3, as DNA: TGCGCCAGCAGCCAAGAGGGCGGGACCTATGACGAGCAGTACTTC.

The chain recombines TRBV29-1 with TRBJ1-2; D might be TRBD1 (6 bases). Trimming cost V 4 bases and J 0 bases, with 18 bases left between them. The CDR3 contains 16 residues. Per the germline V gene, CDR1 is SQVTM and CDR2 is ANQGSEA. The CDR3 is CSVVGIQGRANYGYTF. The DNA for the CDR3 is TGCAGCGTTGTGGGGATTCAGGGGAGGGCTAACTATGGCTACACCTTC.

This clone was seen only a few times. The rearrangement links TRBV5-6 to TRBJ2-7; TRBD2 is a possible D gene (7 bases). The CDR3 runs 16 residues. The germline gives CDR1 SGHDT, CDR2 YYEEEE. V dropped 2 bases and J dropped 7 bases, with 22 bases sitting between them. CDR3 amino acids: CASSFEMGGATGEQYF. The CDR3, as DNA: TGTGCCAGCAGCTTTGAGATGGGGGGGGCCACTGGGGAGCAGTACTTC.

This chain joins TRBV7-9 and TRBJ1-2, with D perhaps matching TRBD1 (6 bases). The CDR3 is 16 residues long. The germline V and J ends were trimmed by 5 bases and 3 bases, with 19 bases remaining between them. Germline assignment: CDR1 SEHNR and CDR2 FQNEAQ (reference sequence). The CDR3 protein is CASSRTGGGQDYGYTF. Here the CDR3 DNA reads TGTGCCAGCAGCCGAACGGGGGGGGGCCAGGACTATGGCTACACCTTC.